This T cell receptor (beta chain) was profiled in a study of blood T cell repertoires in COVID-19. Turning to the study itself: The United States, Italy and Spain provided the acute and convalescent COVID-19 samples. Sources were T cells, B-cell-depleted T cells, or PBMCs; the material itself was cDNA or gDNA.

Sequencing was performed with immunoSEQ multiplex PCR; in TCRdb, only in-frame clones are kept and a portion is missing. Counted here are about 78,000 clones, roughly 91% occurring once; the ten biggest clones make up 0.95% to 1.3%. Germline CDR1 and CDR2: SGDLS and YYNGEE. The CDR3 extends over 15 amino acids. V shed 3 bases and J shed 5 bases, with 14 bases lying between them. The source is a woman between 50 and 59 years old in a cohort sampled during active COVID-19. This chain uses TRBV9 with TRBJ2-2, with unresolved D. Sequencing was performed on peripheral blood. CDR3 sequence: CASSGDVARTGELFF. Written as DNA, the CDR3 is TGTGCCAGCAGCGGAGACGTGGCGCGGACCGGGGAGCTGTTTTTT.